Sequencing of this T cell receptor (beta chain) was carried out in a study of T cells in tumors and immune-related adverse events. Method: immunoSEQ multiplex PCR; TCRdb's copy keeps in-frame clones and lacks some. The repertoire holds under 10,000 clones, with around 94% as singletons. This CDR3 has 14 residues. The V and J ends lost 0 bases and 4 bases respectively, with 11 bases between them. CDR1 is SGHRS and CDR2 is YFSETQ in the germline V gene. This clonotype was sampled from a female donor with metastatic renal cell carcinoma. The rearrangement joins TRBV5-1 to TRBJ2-7; D perhaps matches TRBD2 (7 bases). The source material was lymph node tissue, sampled from a patient treated with anti-PD-1 therapy. CDR3 residues: CASSLDGGLYEQYF. For the CDR3, the DNA is TGCGCCAGCAGCTTGGACGGGGGGCTATACGAGCAGTACTTC.